Described below is a single T cell receptor (beta chain) sequence and its context. Profiling relied on immunoSEQ multiplex PCR, and the TCRdb table lists in-frame clones only, not all of them. The top ten hold under 0.85% of the sample, which has around 45,000 clones, 80% to 95% seen once. The sample comes from a study of T cell changes during pregnancy in multiple sclerosis. The germline V gene encodes CDR1 SGHKS and CDR2 YYEKEE (reference sequence). The CDR3 totals 13 residues. V was trimmed by 2 bases and J by 4 bases, leaving 4 bases between them. Material: CD4+ T cells from peripheral blood mononuclear cells, obtained before pregnancy. The clonotype originates from a female donor with multiple sclerosis, enrolled in a pregnancy study. The genes are TRBV5-5 and TRBJ2-6; D call uncertain. The CDR3 DNA sequence: TGTGCCAGCAGCTTCCAGGGGGCCAACGTCCTGACTTTC. Translated: CASSFQGANVLTF. Together with reference TRBV5-5 and TRBJ2-6, the CDR3 gives the full variable domain: DAGVTQSPTHLIKTRGQQVTLRCSPISGHKSVSWYQQVLGQGPQFIFQYYEKEERGRGNFPDRFSARQFPNYSSELNVNALLLGDSALYLCASSFQGANVLTFGAGSRLTVL.